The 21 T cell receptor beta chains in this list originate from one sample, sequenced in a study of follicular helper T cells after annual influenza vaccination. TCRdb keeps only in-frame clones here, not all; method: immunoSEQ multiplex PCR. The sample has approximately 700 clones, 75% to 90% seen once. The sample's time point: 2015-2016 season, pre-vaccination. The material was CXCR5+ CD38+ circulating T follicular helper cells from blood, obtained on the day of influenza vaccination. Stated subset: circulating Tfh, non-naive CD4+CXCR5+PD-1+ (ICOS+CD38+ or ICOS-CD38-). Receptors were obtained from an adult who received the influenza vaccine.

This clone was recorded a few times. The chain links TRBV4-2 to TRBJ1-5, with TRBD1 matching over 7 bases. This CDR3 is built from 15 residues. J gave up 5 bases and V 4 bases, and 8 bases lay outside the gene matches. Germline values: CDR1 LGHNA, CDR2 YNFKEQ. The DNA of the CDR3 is TGTGCCAGCAGCCCGGACAGGTCCCTTTATCAGCCCCAGCATTTT. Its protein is CASSPDRSLYQPQHF.

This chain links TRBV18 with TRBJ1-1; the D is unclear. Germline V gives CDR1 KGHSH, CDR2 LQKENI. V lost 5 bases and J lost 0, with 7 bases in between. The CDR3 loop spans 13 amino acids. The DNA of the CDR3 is TGTGCCAGCTCATCGGAAGTGAACACTGAAGCTTTCTTT. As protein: CASSSEVNTEAFF.

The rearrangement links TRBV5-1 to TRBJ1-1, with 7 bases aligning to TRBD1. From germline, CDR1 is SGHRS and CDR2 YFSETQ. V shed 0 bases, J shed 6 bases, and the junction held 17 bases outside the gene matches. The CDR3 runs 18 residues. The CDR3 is CASSLVVGPSGGGPEAFF. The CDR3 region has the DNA TGCGCCAGCAGCTTGGTGGTGGGCCCGTCAGGGGGAGGGCCTGAAGCTTTCTTT.

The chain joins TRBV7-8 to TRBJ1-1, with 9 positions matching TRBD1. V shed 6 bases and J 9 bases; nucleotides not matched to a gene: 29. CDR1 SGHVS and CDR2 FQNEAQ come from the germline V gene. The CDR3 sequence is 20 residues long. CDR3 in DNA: TGTGCCAGCAGGAAGCTCGGGACAGGGCTAACGGAGGGGTCCCGGTTCAAAGCTTTCTTT. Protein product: CASRKLGTGLTEGSRFKAFF.

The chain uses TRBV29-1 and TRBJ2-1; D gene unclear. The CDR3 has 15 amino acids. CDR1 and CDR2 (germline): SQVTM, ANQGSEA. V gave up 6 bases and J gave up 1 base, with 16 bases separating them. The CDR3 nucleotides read TGCAGCGTAAAACGTGGCCCGGAGTCCTACAATGAGCAGTTCTTC. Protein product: CSVKRGPESYNEQFF.

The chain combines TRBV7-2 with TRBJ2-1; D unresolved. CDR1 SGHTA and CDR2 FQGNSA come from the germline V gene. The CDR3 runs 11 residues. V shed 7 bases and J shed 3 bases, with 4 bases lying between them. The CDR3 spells CASKNYNEQFF. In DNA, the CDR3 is TGTGCCAGCAAGAACTACAATGAGCAGTTCTTC.

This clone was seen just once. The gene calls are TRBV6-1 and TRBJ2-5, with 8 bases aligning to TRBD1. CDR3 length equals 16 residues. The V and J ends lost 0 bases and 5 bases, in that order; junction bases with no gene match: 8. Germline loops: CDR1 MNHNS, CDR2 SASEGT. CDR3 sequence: CASSEAGTGRPETQYF. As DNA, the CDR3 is TGTGCCAGCAGTGAAGCAGGGACAGGTCGACCCGAGACCCAGTACTTC.

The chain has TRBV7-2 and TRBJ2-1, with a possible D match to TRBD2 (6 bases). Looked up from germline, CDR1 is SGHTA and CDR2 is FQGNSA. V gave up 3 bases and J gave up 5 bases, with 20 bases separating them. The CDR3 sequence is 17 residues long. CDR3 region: CASSFPPGLINHNEQFF. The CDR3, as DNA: TGTGCCAGCAGCTTTCCCCCGGGACTGATAAACCACAATGAGCAGTTCTTC.

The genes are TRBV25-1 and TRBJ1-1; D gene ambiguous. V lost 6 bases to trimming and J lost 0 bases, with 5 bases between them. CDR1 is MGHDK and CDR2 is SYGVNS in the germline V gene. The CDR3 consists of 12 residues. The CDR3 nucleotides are TGTGCCAGCAGCAGCATGAACACTGAAGCTTTCTTT. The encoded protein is CASSSMNTEAFF.

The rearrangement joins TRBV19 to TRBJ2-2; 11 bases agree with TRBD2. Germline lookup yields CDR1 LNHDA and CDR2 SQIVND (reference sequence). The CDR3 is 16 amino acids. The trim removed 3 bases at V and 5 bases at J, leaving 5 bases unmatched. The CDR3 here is CASSIRLAGNTGELFF. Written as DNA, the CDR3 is TGTGCCAGTAGTATTAGACTAGCGGGGAATACCGGGGAGCTGTTTTTT.

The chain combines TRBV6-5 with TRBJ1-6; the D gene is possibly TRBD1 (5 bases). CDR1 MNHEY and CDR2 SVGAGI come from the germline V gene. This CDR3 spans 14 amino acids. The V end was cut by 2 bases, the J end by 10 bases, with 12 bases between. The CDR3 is CASSYEGSQSPLHF. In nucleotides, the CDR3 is TGTGCCAGCAGTTACGAGGGGTCTCAATCACCCCTCCACTTT.

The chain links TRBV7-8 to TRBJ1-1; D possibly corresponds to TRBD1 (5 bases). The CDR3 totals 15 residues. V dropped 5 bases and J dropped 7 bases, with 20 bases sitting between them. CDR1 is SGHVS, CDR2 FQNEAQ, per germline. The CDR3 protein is CASSDLIRGEGEAFF. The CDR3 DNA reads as TGTGCCAGCAGCGATCTAATACGAGGGGAGGGTGAAGCTTTCTTT.

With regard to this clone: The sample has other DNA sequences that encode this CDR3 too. The CDR3 nucleotides read TGCGCCAGCCGCGAAGGGGCTGGGGCCAACGTCCTGACTTTC. This sequence encodes CASREGAGANVLTF. The gene calls are TRBV5-1 and TRBJ2-6, with D possibly being TRBD1 (5 bases). V gave up 7 bases and J gave up 2 bases, with 10 bases separating them. Germline CDR1 reads SGHRS; CDR2 reads YFSETQ. The CDR3 extends over 14 amino acids.

CDR3 sequence (DNA): TGTGCCAGCAGCGTAGGTAGGAACGAAGATTCACCCCTCCACTTT. This translates into CASSVGRNEDSPLHF. The chain is built from TRBV9 and TRBJ1-6; D remains ambiguous. This CDR3 is built from 15 residues. The germline gives CDR1 SGDLS, CDR2 YYNGEE. Trimming left V 0 bases short and J 8 bases short, with 12 bases between.

For the CDR3, the DNA is TGTGCCAGCAGCTTAGTGCAGGGTCCGTCTGGCGAGCAGTACTTC. It encodes CASSLVQGPSGEQYF. This rearrangement joins TRBV7-8 to TRBJ2-7; a possible D gene is TRBD1 (5 bases). CDR3 size: 15 residues. CDR1 is SGHVS, CDR2 FQNEAQ, per germline. The ends were cut back, 1 base at V and 6 bases at J, with 16 bases in the middle.

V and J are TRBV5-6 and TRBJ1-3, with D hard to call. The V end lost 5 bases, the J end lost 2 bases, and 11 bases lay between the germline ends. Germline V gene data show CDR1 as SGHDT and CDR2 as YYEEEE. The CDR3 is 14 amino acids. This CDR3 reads CASRREEAGNTIYF. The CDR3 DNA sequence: TGTGCCAGCAGGCGAGAAGAGGCTGGAAACACCATATATTTT.

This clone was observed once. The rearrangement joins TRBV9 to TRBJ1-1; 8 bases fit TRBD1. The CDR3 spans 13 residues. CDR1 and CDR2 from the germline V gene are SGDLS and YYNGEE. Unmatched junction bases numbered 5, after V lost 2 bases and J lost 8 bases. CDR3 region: CASSVAGGLEAFF. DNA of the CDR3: TGTGCCAGCAGCGTCGCAGGGGGCCTAGAAGCTTTCTTT.

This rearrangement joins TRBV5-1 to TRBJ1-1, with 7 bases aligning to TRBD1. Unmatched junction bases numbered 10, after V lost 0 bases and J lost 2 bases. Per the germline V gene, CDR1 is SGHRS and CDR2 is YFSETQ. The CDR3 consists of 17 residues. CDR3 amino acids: CASSLAVGQGGNTEAFF. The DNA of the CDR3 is TGCGCCAGCAGCTTGGCCGTCGGACAAGGGGGCAACACTGAAGCTTTCTTT. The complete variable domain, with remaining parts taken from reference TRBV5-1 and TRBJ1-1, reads KAGVTQTPRYLIKTRGQQVTLSCSPISGHRSVSWYQQTPGQGLQFLFEYFSETQRNKGNFPGRFSGRQFSNSRSEMNVSTLELGDSALYLCASSLAVGQGGNTEAFFGQGTRLTVV.

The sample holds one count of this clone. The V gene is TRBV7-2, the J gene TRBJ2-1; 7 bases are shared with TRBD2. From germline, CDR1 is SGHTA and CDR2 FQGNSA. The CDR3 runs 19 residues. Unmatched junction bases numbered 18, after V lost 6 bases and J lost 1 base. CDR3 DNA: TGTGCCAGCAGTGCCCAGTTTCGTCGGGGGGTCCTTTCCTACAATGAGCAGTTCTTC. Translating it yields CASSAQFRRGVLSYNEQFF.

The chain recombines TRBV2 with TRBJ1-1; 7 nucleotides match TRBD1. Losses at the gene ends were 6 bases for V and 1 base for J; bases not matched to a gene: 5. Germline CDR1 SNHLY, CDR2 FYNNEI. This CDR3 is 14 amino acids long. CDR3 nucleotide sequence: TGTGCCAGCAGGGTGGGACAGACGAACACTGAAGCTTTCTTT. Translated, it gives CASRVGQTNTEAFF. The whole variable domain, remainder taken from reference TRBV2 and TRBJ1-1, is EPEVTQTPSHQVTQMGQEVILRCVPISNHLYFYWYRQILGQKVEFLVSFYNNEISEKSEIFDDQFSVERPDGSNFTLKIRSTKLEDSAMYFCASRVGQTNTEAFFGQGTRLTVV.

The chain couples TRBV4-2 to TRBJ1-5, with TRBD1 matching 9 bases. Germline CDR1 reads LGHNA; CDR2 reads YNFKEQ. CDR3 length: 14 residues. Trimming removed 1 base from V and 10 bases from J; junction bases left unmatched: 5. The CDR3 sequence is CASSQGQGGSPQHF. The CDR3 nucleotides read TGTGCCAGCAGCCAAGGACAGGGGGGGAGTCCCCAGCATTTT.